This is a list of T cell receptor beta chains from one sample in a study of control samples from healthy donors and cancer patients. Only in-frame clones appear in the TCRdb table, and some are missing; sequencing was by immunoSEQ multiplex PCR. The sample shows about 44,000 clones, 80% to 90% of them seen only once. Sequencing input: PBMCs. The receptor source for this set is a woman aged 55-70 years with lung cancer. Both conserved end residues are part of each CDR3. A D gene is named only where the DNA matches it firmly.

d_call v_call cdr3_aa
- TRBV21-1 CASSKPERGGSTDTQYF
- TRBV4-2 CASSQDGPIRTDTQYF
- TRBV12-3/TRBV12-4 CASSGGAGEKLFF
- TRBV6-5 CASSDTKSEAFF
TRBD1 TRBV7-9 CASSLKGQGGTEAFF
TRBD2 TRBV27 CASSPTPGLAVYEQYF
- TRBV7-3 CASSLGERTEAFF
- TRBV27 CASSYWAYSSYNEQFF
- TRBV11-3 CASSLGATRRGEQYF
TRBD1 TRBV28 CASSSPSGTGQSGYTF
TRBD2 TRBV10-3 CAISGSDYNEQFF
- TRBV7-9 CASSLADSGNTIYF
- TRBV30 CAWSVDGTLNTDTQYF
- TRBV18 CASSPEILRQTSYGYTF
- TRBV11-3 CASSLGVSYEQYF
TRBD2 TRBV5-1 CASSLGTSGYPAGELFF
- TRBV14 CASSLNQEPGNTIYF
- TRBV12-3/TRBV12-4 CASSLVADYGYTF
- TRBV10-3 CAISESFEKLFF
TRBD1 TRBV6-5 CASGGGQPNSPLHF
TRBD2 TRBV7-2 CASSLNGGRLYEQYF
- TRBV5-4 CASSGGGAASYGYTF
TRBD2 TRBV7-2 CASSSRTSGETQYF
- TRBV18 CASSPKGRRGNQPQHF
- TRBV4-2 CASSQDNKRQGYGYTF
- TRBV3-1/TRBV3-2 CASSQQTRSAGELFF
- TRBV10-3 CAISESYRALNTGELFF
- TRBV6-4 CASSDSDSNEQFF
TRBD2 TRBV7-2 CASSLAASGRTSSYEQYF
TRBD1 TRBV7-3 CASSLRTGKNEQFF
- TRBV20-1 CSASISGRGYGYTF
- TRBV11-2 CASGSRLSGNTIYF
- TRBV4-2 CASSQDPTATRGEQFF
TRBD2 TRBV11-2 CASSQPGRGGYEQYF
TRBD1 TRBV4-2 CASHGQGGNEQFF
- TRBV13 CASSLGPRGHEQYF
- TRBV29-1 CSVEDGITEAFF
- TRBV30 CAWAKGQRDFRSYNEQFF
- TRBV28 CASSSQADEAFF
TRBD2 TRBV10-3 CAIILRIREGLGETQYF
- TRBV14 CASSQAGVGELYGYTF
- TRBV28 CASSRNTEAFF
- TRBV28 CASSPLTPVFYNEQFF
TRBD1 TRBV10-3 CAISGQGSNTGELFF
- TRBV7-2 CASSPRTVGNTIYF